A single sample gave rise to the 21 T cell receptor beta chains below, sequenced in a study of blood T cell repertoires in COVID-19. The assay was immunoSEQ multiplex PCR, and TCRdb's table has in-frame clones only and misses some. Seen here are about 320,000 clones, roughly 90% observed once, and the top ten hold around 2.5%. Sequencing was carried out using PBMCs or T cells enriched from blood (not recorded which). The receptors stem from a man aged 60-69 years who had recovered from COVID-19.

Comment on this clone: In the same sample, other DNA sequences code for this CDR3. This chain's CDR3 is CASSQGGGNTEAFF. The CDR3 bases are TGTGCCAGCAGCCAGGGAGGCGGGAACACTGAAGCTTTCTTT. This chain joins TRBV4-2 and TRBJ1-1; D is unresolved. CDR3 length equals 14 residues. Trimming removed 3 bases at V and 1 base at J, with 9 bases between. The germline V gene encodes CDR1 LGHNA and CDR2 YNFKEQ.

The CDR3 protein is CASSRETGVGYTF. The CDR3 nucleotides are TGCGCCAGCAGCCGAGAGACAGGGGTAGGCTACACCTTC. The chain recombines TRBV4-1 with TRBJ1-2; 8 bases line up with TRBD1. V was pared by 4 bases and J by 8 bases, with 6 bases of the junction left unmatched. Germline loops: CDR1 MGHRA, CDR2 YSYEKL. This CDR3 region has 13 residues.

The gene calls are TRBV7-6 and TRBJ1-4, with D tentatively TRBD1 (5 bases). CDR1 and CDR2 (germline): SGHVS, FNYEAQ. With 5 bases removed from V and 5 bases from J, the gap between germline ends came to 15 bases. The CDR3 has 15 amino acids. In DNA, the CDR3 is TGTGCCAGCAGCCTGGGGCGGCTATCAAATGAAAAACTGTTTTTT. Its translation: CASSLGRLSNEKLFF.

Concerning this clone itself: Other DNA sequences from this sample encode an identical CDR3 as well. The chain uses TRBV3-1 (or the pseudogene TRBV3-2) and TRBJ2-7, with D unresolved. CDR3 length: 12 residues. Looked up from germline, CDR1 is LGHDT and CDR2 is YNNKEL (reference sequence). V lost 4 bases, J lost 0 bases, and 4 bases lay in between. CDR3 DNA: TGTGCCAGCAGCCTGAGCTCCTACGAGCAGTACTTC. Amino acids: CASSLSSYEQYF.

The V and J genes are TRBV6-5 and TRBJ1-6; D gene uncertain. From germline, CDR1 is MNHEY and CDR2 SVGAGI. The CDR3 covers 14 residues. Deletions cut 8 bases from V and 0 bases from J, with 8 bases between. This CDR3 reads CASLRNSYNSPLHF. DNA for the CDR3: TGTGCCAGCCTCAGAAACTCCTATAATTCACCCCTCCACTTT.

V usage is TRBV7-3 and J usage is TRBJ1-5, with D perhaps matching TRBD1 (5 bases). CDR3 length: 23 residues. Trimming left V 1 base short and J 1 base short, with 32 bases between. Germline V gene sequence: CDR1 SGHTA, CDR2 FQGTGA. This chain's CDR3 is CASSLRPRKSRQGGRWSNQPQHF. CDR3 bases: TGTGCCAGCAGCTTAAGGCCCCGGAAGAGCCGGCAGGGAGGGAGGTGGAGCAATCAGCCCCAGCATTTT.

In its sample, this clone was seen once. This rearrangement joins TRBV3-1 (or the pseudogene TRBV3-2) to TRBJ2-7; possible D gene TRBD1, 5 bases. The V and J ends lost 4 bases and 2 bases respectively, with 12 bases between them. The CDR3 is 14 amino acids. Germline CDR1 LGHDT, CDR2 YNNKEL (reference sequence). The CDR3 here is CASSLTDGAYEQYF. The CDR3 DNA reads as TGTGCCAGCAGCCTGACAGATGGGGCCTACGAGCAGTACTTC.

This rearrangement joins TRBV30 to TRBJ2-3; D is possibly TRBD1 (5 bases). The length of the CDR3 is 14 residues. V shed 3 bases and J shed 2 bases, with 12 bases lying between them. Germline assignment: CDR1 GTSNPN and CDR2 SVGIG (reference sequence). For the CDR3, the DNA is TGTGCCTGGAGCGACAGAAGAAACACAGATACGCAGTATTTT. As protein: CAWSDRRNTDTQYF.

This chain connects TRBV19 to TRBJ1-1, with D tentatively TRBD1 (5 bases). The germline gives CDR1 LNHDA, CDR2 SQIVND (reference sequence). Deletions cut 0 bases from V and 8 bases from J, with 16 bases between. This CDR3 has 15 residues. The CDR3: CASSIDILGRTEAFF. The CDR3 nucleotides are TGTGCCAGTAGTATAGATATTTTGGGGCGGACAGAAGCTTTCTTT.

The rearrangement uses TRBV30 and TRBJ1-5; no clear D. The CDR3 has 13 amino acids. Germline V CDR1 and CDR2: GTSNPN, SVGIG (reference sequence). Trimming removed 2 bases from V and 4 bases from J, with 9 bases in between. The CDR3 sequence is CAWSPELNQPQHF. In nucleotides, the CDR3 is TGTGCCTGGAGTCCGGAGTTAAATCAGCCCCAGCATTTT.

The genes are TRBV29-1 and TRBJ2-1, with 9 bases that match TRBD1. Germline V gives CDR1 SQVTM, CDR2 ANQGSEA. The junction had 8 bases not matched to a gene; V was cut back by 0 bases and J by 2 bases. The CDR3 is 17 residues long. The chain's CDR3 is CSVEERTGVLPYNEQFF. CDR3 DNA sequence: TGCAGCGTTGAAGAAAGGACAGGGGTCCTGCCCTACAATGAGCAGTTCTTC.

The chain has TRBV11-2 and TRBJ1-2; D is unclear. This CDR3 spans 13 amino acids. Germline V CDR1 and CDR2: SGHAT, FQNNGV. Between the trimmed V and J ends, which lost 1 base and 4 bases, there was a span of 7 bases. CDR3 loop: CASSLAQVYGYTF. In DNA, the CDR3 is TGTGCCAGCAGCTTAGCGCAGGTCTATGGCTACACCTTC.

The chain recombines TRBV5-4 with TRBJ2-2, with 12 bases fitting TRBD1. With 4 bases clipped from V and 6 bases from J, the junction kept 7 bases outside the gene matches. CDR1 is SGHNT, CDR2 YYREEE, per germline (reference sequence). CDR3 length: 16 residues. CDR3 sequence (DNA): TGTGCCAGCAGCCTACCGGGACAGGGGGCATCCGGGGAGCTGTTTTTT. Protein: CASSLPGQGASGELFF.

The V and J genes are TRBV6-2 or TRBV6-3 and TRBJ1-2; D is uncertain. The V end was cut by 6 bases, the J end by 5 bases, with 7 bases between. CDR1 and CDR2 from the germline V gene are MNHEY and SVGEGT. CDR3 length equals 11 residues. Here the CDR3 reads CASSDKYGYTF. The DNA of the CDR3 is TGTGCCAGCAGCGACAAGTATGGCTACACCTTC.

The rearrangement uses TRBV6-2 or TRBV6-3 and TRBJ2-1; the match to TRBD2 covers 8 bases. In germline, CDR1 is MNHEY, CDR2 SVGEGT. The trim removed 3 bases at V and 7 bases at J, leaving 14 bases unmatched. This CDR3 is 17 amino acids long. The CDR3 nucleotides are TGTGCCAGCAGTTATCTGGTCGGGAGGGGGAGTGTTAATGAGCAGTTCTTC. Translating it yields CASSYLVGRGSVNEQFF.

J is TRBJ1-2 and V is TRBV27; TRBD1 matches 7 bases. Trimming took 7 bases from V and 8 from J; bases not matched to a gene: 10. Germline V lookup: CDR1 MNHEY, CDR2 SMNVEV (reference sequence). The CDR3 extends over 13 amino acids. CDR3 protein: CASKPTGPGGYTF. The CDR3 DNA reads as TGTGCCAGCAAACCGACAGGGCCCGGGGGCTACACCTTC.

V gene TRBV9 combines with J gene TRBJ2-7; a possible D gene is TRBD2 (6 bases). This CDR3 contains 14 residues. Trimming took 2 bases from V and 2 from J, leaving 11 bases between them. In germline, CDR1 is SGDLS, CDR2 YYNGEE. DNA for the CDR3: TGTGCCAGCAGCGTCGGAGCGGGTCCCTACGAGCAGTACTTC. As protein: CASSVGAGPYEQYF. Combining the CDR3 with reference TRBV9 and TRBJ2-7 gives the whole variable domain DSGVTQTPKHLITATGQRVTLRCSPRSGDLSVYWYQQSLDQGLQFLIQYYNGEERAKGNILERFSAQQFPDLHSELNLSSLELGDSALYFCASSVGAGPYEQYFGPGTRLTVT.

V gene TRBV11-3 combines with J gene TRBJ2-1; the match to TRBD2 covers 14 bases. The junction had 7 bases not matched to a gene; V was cut back by 5 bases and J by 7 bases. The CDR3 runs 16 residues. Germline-derived CDR1 and CDR2 are SGHNT and YENEEA. The CDR3: CASSQRTSGRRNEQFF. The CDR3 coding sequence is TGTGCCAGCAGCCAAAGGACTAGCGGGAGGAGGAATGAGCAGTTCTTC.

The chain recombines TRBV11-2 with TRBJ2-1, with TRBD1 matching over 7 bases. Germline V gene lookup returns CDR1 SGHAT and CDR2 FQNNGV. V shed 6 bases, J shed 3 bases, and the junction held 5 bases outside the gene matches. CDR3 size: 14 residues. CDR3 in amino acids: CASRVWTGYNEQFF. In DNA, the CDR3 is TGTGCCAGCAGAGTGTGGACAGGCTACAATGAGCAGTTCTTC.

V gene TRBV6-5 combines with J gene TRBJ1-2, with TRBD1 matching over 9 bases. The germline CDR1 and CDR2 sequences are MNHEY and SVGAGI. The CDR3 spans 14 residues. V lost 6 bases, J lost 5 bases, and 7 bases stayed unmatched. In DNA, the CDR3 is TGTGCCAGCAGCCGGGACAGGGATCTATATGGCTACACCTTC. Translation: CASSRDRDLYGYTF.

The V gene is TRBV9, the J gene TRBJ2-1; possible D gene TRBD2, 5 bases. The CDR3 totals 14 residues. Trimming cost V 1 base and J 0 bases, with 5 bases left between them. Per the germline V gene, CDR1 is SGDLS and CDR2 is YYNGEE. Here the CDR3 DNA reads TGTGCCAGCAGCGTAAGCGGCTCCTACAATGAGCAGTTCTTC. It yields the protein CASSVSGSYNEQFF.